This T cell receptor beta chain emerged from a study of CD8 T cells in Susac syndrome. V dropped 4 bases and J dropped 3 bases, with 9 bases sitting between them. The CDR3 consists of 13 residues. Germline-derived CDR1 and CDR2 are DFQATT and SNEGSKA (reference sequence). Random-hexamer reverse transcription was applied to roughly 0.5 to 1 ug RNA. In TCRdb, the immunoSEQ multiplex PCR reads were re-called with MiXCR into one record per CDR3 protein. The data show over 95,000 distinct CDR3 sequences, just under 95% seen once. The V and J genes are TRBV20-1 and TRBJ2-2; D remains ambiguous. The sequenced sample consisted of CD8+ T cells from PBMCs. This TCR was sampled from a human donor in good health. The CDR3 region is CSAIDFDTGELFF. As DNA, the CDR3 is TGCAGTGCTATAGACTTCGACACCGGGGAGCTGTTTTTT.